What follows is one T cell receptor (beta chain) and its context. This specimen comes from a study of blood T cell repertoires in COVID-19. The CDR3 has 15 amino acids. The germline V gene encodes CDR1 WNHNN and CDR2 SYGVQD (reference sequence). J lost 2 bases, V lost 3 bases, and 5 bases had no gene match. Per the original data handling: Reference gene primer amplification gave estimated nucleated cell counts. Sequencing used immunoSEQ multiplex PCR; TCRdb keeps in-frame clones, though not all of them. The V and J calls and clone size come from that table; D and trimming were worked out from the DNA. This repertoire shows 190,000 or so clones, about nine tenths found once; its top ten account for about 2.2%. Enrollees, about 18 to 89 years old, lived in about two dozen US areas. Participants reported their clinical history, and cohort assignment relied on those reports. Resolution of symptoms, clearance, or two negative PCRs was present in recovered Cohort 3 donors.

The sequencing sample was made of PBMCs or T cells enriched from blood (not recorded which). The TCR sequence derives from a woman aged 25 to 45 who had recovered from COVID-19. The chain employs TRBV10-1 and TRBJ2-3; TRBD2 agrees at 7 bases. CDR3 loop: CASSEPSGTTDTQYF. The CDR3, as DNA: TGCGCCAGCAGTGAACCTAGCGGAACCACAGATACGCAGTATTTT.